The next 20 T cell receptor beta chains were all read from a single sample in a study of technical replicates of blood from several donors. Repertoires were generated with immunoSEQ multiplex PCR, while TCRdb's copy carries only in-frame clones and drops some. The sample holds just over 80,000 clones, 96% seen once. The sample comprised T cells isolated from PBMCs. The origin of the receptors is a human donor in good health.

This chain links TRBV5-6 with TRBJ2-7; no firm D call. The CDR3 length is 11 residues. Germline V lookup: CDR1 SGHDT, CDR2 YYEEEE. V dropped 4 bases and J dropped 5 bases, with 7 bases sitting between them. In DNA form, the CDR3 reads TGTGCCAGCAGCCTAAATCACGAGCAGTACTTC. It codes for CASSLNHEQYF.

The V gene is TRBV10-1, the J gene TRBJ2-3; TRBD2 matches 9 bases. V gave up 0 bases and J gave up 1 base; unmatched junction bases: 11. Germline values: CDR1 WNHNN, CDR2 SYGVQD (reference sequence). This CDR3 is 19 amino acids long. The CDR3 spells CASSESRWVEREGTDTQYF. The CDR3, as DNA: TGCGCCAGCAGTGAGTCGAGATGGGTGGAGCGGGAGGGCACAGATACGCAGTATTTT.

This rearrangement joins TRBV9 to TRBJ1-2; 8 nucleotides agree with TRBD1. Trimming at V came to 2 bases and at J to 0 bases, leaving 9 bases not matched to a gene. This CDR3 has 17 residues. In germline, CDR1 is SGDLS, CDR2 YYNGEE. The CDR3: CASSVAGTGGPNYGYTF. CDR3 sequence (DNA): TGTGCCAGCAGCGTTGCTGGGACAGGAGGGCCTAACTATGGCTACACCTTC.

This clone has just one count. The CDR3: CAHCRGRNTEAFF. The CDR3 DNA follows: TGTGCCCATTGCAGGGGACGCAACACTGAAGCTTTCTTT. V and J are TRBV28 and TRBJ1-1, with D possibly matching TRBD1 (6 bases). The CDR3 sequence is 13 residues long. Germline CDR1 MDHEN, CDR2 SYDVKM. Trimming left V 11 bases short and J 2 bases short, with 15 bases between.

The CDR3 sequence is CASSSGQPGNTIYF. The CDR3 DNA sequence: TGCGCCAGCAGCTCGGGACAGCCCGGAAACACCATATATTTT. This chain connects TRBV5-1 to TRBJ1-3; 7 bases are shared with TRBD1. Germline trimming cut 3 bases from V and 4 bases from J; bases unmatched to any gene: 4. Per the germline V gene, CDR1 is SGHRS and CDR2 is YFSETQ. CDR3 length equals 14 residues.

The chain recombines TRBV4-3 with TRBJ2-5; D gene ambiguous. The CDR3 has 15 amino acids. In germline, CDR1 is LGHNA, CDR2 YSLEER. Trimming removed 0 bases at V and 2 bases at J, with 10 bases between. DNA for the CDR3: TGCGCCAGCAGCCAAGATTTATGGCGGCAAGAGACCCAGTACTTC. Protein product: CASSQDLWRQETQYF.

The CDR3 DNA follows: TGCGCCAGCAGCCAACTGGGACAGGGTACCTACGAGCAGTACTTC. Its translation is CASSQLGQGTYEQYF. The gene calls are TRBV4-3 and TRBJ2-7; 9 bases align to TRBD1. Germline V lookup: CDR1 LGHNA, CDR2 YSLEER. This CDR3 contains 15 residues. Trimming at V came to 2 bases and at J to 2 bases, leaving 4 bases not matched to a gene.

This clone was recorded only once. The chain joins TRBV9 to TRBJ2-1, with 10 nucleotides matching TRBD2. Per the germline V gene, CDR1 is SGDLS and CDR2 is YYNGEE. CDR3 length equals 16 residues. V was pared by 0 bases and J by 7 bases, with 7 bases of the junction left unmatched. The CDR3 DNA follows: TGTGCCAGCAGCGTAGGAGTTAGCGGGAGGCAGAATGAGCAGTTCTTC. Amino acids: CASSVGVSGRQNEQFF.

This rearrangement joins TRBV30 to TRBJ1-2; D is possibly TRBD1 (5 bases). With 0 bases removed from V and 3 bases from J, the gap between germline ends came to 11 bases. This CDR3 spans 14 amino acids. Germline loops: CDR1 GTSNPN, CDR2 SVGIG (reference sequence). CDR3 bases: TGTGCCTGGAGTGTAAACGGCAGGGACTATGGCTACACCTTC. Translated, it gives CAWSVNGRDYGYTF.

The J gene is TRBJ1-1, the V gene TRBV9; 8 nucleotides match TRBD1. Germline V lookup: CDR1 SGDLS, CDR2 YYNGEE. This CDR3 contains 14 residues. V shed 6 bases and J 0 bases; nucleotides not matched to a gene: 4. In DNA form, the CDR3 reads TGTGCCAGCATGCCGGGACAGGTGAACACTGAAGCTTTCTTT. This translates into CASMPGQVNTEAFF.

This clone was seen only once. This rearrangement joins TRBV4-2 to TRBJ2-1, with 13 bases fitting TRBD2. The CDR3 consists of 20 residues. Germline CDR1 reads LGHNA; CDR2 reads YNFKEQ. V gave up 0 bases and J gave up 0 bases; unmatched junction bases: 8. As DNA, the CDR3 is TGTGCCAGCAGCCAAGAACAACTAGCGGGAGGGACAGGCTCCTACAATGAGCAGTTCTTC. Amino acids: CASSQEQLAGGTGSYNEQFF.

The chain has TRBV5-1 and TRBJ2-7, with 12 nucleotides matching TRBD2. The V and J ends lost 2 bases and 3 bases, in that order; junction bases with no gene match: 18. CDR1 is SGHRS and CDR2 is YFSETQ in the germline V gene. This CDR3 is built from 20 residues. The CDR3 reads CASSLYLSGATSGRVYEQYF. For the CDR3, the DNA is TGCGCCAGCAGCTTATATCTGTCGGGGGCGACTAGCGGGAGAGTCTACGAGCAGTACTTC.

CDR3 amino acids: CASSAGGPEQYF. CDR3 nucleotides: TGTGCCAGCAGCGCAGGGGGCCCGGAGCAGTACTTC. J is TRBJ2-7 and V is TRBV11-3; TRBD1 matches 8 bases. The CDR3 length is 12 residues. V dropped 5 bases and J dropped 7; count of bases not matched to a gene: 4. Germline V gene data show CDR1 as SGHNT and CDR2 as YENEEA.

J is TRBJ1-4 and V is TRBV25-1, with D possibly matching TRBD1 (5 bases). The germline CDR1 and CDR2 sequences are MGHDK and SYGVNS. The CDR3 loop spans 16 amino acids. V was trimmed by 1 base and J by 4 bases, leaving 13 bases between them. The CDR3 loop reads CASSESGLSFNEKLFF. The CDR3 coding sequence is TGTGCCAGCAGTGAATCGGGACTCTCGTTTAATGAAAAACTGTTTTTT.

This clone appeared once. The chain joins TRBV14 to TRBJ2-5; D remains unclear. The ends were cut back, 2 bases at V and 6 bases at J, with 19 bases in the middle. Per germline, CDR1 SGHDN and CDR2 FVKESK. This CDR3 is built from 16 residues. Written as DNA, the CDR3 is TGTGCCAGCAGCCAAATAGAAAAAAACTCGATGAAGACCCAGTACTTC. It is translated as CASSQIEKNSMKTQYF.

The CDR3 here is CASTGTGDTGELFF. The CDR3 DNA reads as TGCGCCAGTACGGGGACAGGGGACACCGGGGAGCTGTTTTTT. This chain links TRBV5-1 with TRBJ2-2, with TRBD1 matching 10 bases. The CDR3 covers 14 residues. Germline V gene lookup returns CDR1 SGHRS and CDR2 YFSETQ. The ends lost 8 bases at V and 3 bases at J; junction bases unmatched: 4.

The genes are TRBV28 and TRBJ2-7; D possibly corresponds to TRBD1 (6 bases). CDR3 size: 14 residues. Between the trimmed V and J ends, which lost 5 bases and 3 bases, there was a span of 14 bases. Germline V lookup: CDR1 MDHEN, CDR2 SYDVKM. For the CDR3, the DNA is TGTGCCAGCAGTATTCCGGGACAAGTCTACGAGCAGTACTTC. It is translated as CASSIPGQVYEQYF.

The chain combines TRBV9 with TRBJ1-3, with D possibly matching TRBD1 (6 bases). V lost 3 bases and J 3 bases, leaving 13 bases between the germline ends. The germline V gene has CDR1 SGDLS and CDR2 YYNGEE. There are 15 residues in the CDR3. CDR3 sequence (DNA): TGTGCCAGCAGCGGGTTGACAGGAATTGGAAACACCATATATTTT. The encoded protein is CASSGLTGIGNTIYF.

The rearrangement joins TRBV6-5 to TRBJ1-1; TRBD1 agrees at 7 bases. The CDR3 runs to 13 residues. J gave up 7 bases and V 6 bases, and 8 bases lay outside the gene matches. CDR1 is MNHEY and CDR2 is SVGAGI in the germline V gene. The CDR3 is CASSITRGNEAFF. As DNA, the CDR3 is TGTGCCAGCAGCATAACCAGGGGGAATGAAGCTTTCTTT.

The CDR3 DNA is TGTGCCAGCAGCTTAAATGAACGGGAGTTGTTAGTCGAGCAGTACTTC. Translation gives CASSLNERELLVEQYF. The chain recombines TRBV7-8 with TRBJ2-7; D might be TRBD2 (6 bases). Germline V lookup: CDR1 SGHVS, CDR2 FQNEAQ. V shed 2 bases and J shed 6 bases, with 20 bases lying between them. This CDR3 is 16 amino acids long. The whole variable domain, remainder taken from reference TRBV7-8 and TRBJ2-7, is GAGVSQSPRYKVAKRGQDVALRCDPISGHVSLFWYQQALGQGPEFLTYFQNEAQLDKSGLPSDRFFAERPEGSVSTLKIQRTQQEDSAVYLCASSLNERELLVEQYFGPGTRLTVT.